These 31 T cell receptor beta chains share one sample of origin, sequenced in a study of T cell repertoires in cytomegalovirus infection. TCRdb used MiXCR to reprocess the reads, holding one entry per CDR3 protein. Here the sample spans more than 150,000 distinct CDR3 sequences, 28% being singletons. Sequenced: PBMCs. The receptors were sampled from a human donor in good health (CMV status not recorded). Some clones in this sample may be carry-over from other donors' samples.

The V call is TRBV7-3, the J call TRBJ1-6; D not certain. The germline V and J ends were trimmed by 3 bases and 10 bases, with 10 bases remaining between them. Germline V gene sequence: CDR1 SGHTA, CDR2 FQGTGA. This CDR3 has 13 amino acids. CDR3 residues: CASSFTERSPLHF. The CDR3 coding sequence is TGTGCCAGCAGCTTTACCGAACGATCACCCCTCCACTTT.

This clonotype was seen more than once but under ten times. The chain joins TRBV25-1 to TRBJ2-7; 9 nucleotides agree with TRBD1. The CDR3 is 14 amino acids. After removal of 3 bases from V and 8 bases from J, the junction contained 8 bases not matched to a gene. From germline, CDR1 is MGHDK and CDR2 SYGVNS. The CDR3: CASSDLQGAQKQYF. The CDR3 nucleotides are TGTGCCAGCAGTGACTTACAGGGGGCTCAGAAGCAGTACTTC.

This clonotype was seen a handful of times. This chain links TRBV29-1 with TRBJ2-7, with 9 bases fitting TRBD1. The germline gives CDR1 SQVTM, CDR2 ANQGSEA. The length of the CDR3 is 13 residues. The V and J ends lost 4 bases and 4 bases, in that order; junction bases with no gene match: 5. The CDR3 nucleotides are TGCAGCGTTGGACAGGGACAGGGATACGAGCAGTACTTC. Translation: CSVGQGQGYEQYF.

The V and J genes are TRBV5-1 and TRBJ2-1, with TRBD2 matching over 9 bases. V was pared by 3 bases and J by 2 bases, with 3 bases of the junction left unmatched. The germline gives CDR1 SGHRS, CDR2 YFSETQ. There are 15 residues in the CDR3. This chain's CDR3 is CASSWGGGAYNEQFF. DNA for the CDR3: TGCGCCAGCAGCTGGGGCGGGGGGGCCTACAATGAGCAGTTCTTC.

This clonotype has more than one count but fewer than ten. The gene calls are TRBV2 and TRBJ2-5, with TRBD1 identical over 7 bases. The CDR3 has 14 amino acids. V shed 5 bases, J shed 5 bases, and the junction held 8 bases outside the gene matches. The germline CDR1 and CDR2 sequences are SNHLY and FYNNEI. In DNA, the CDR3 is TGTGCCAGCAGTCCGACAGGGACGAGGGAGACCCAGTACTTC. Translating it yields CASSPTGTRETQYF.

This CDR3 is CASNGTPNTEAFF. The CDR3 nucleotides read TGTGCCAGCAATGGGACACCGAACACTGAAGCTTTCTTT. The V call is TRBV27, the J call TRBJ1-1; TRBD1 might be the D (6 bases). Trimming took off 7 bases at V and 1 base at J, with 10 bases between the two ends. The germline V gene encodes CDR1 MNHEY and CDR2 SMNVEV (reference sequence). The CDR3 totals 13 residues.

The table lists this clonotype with a count of one. The chain joins TRBV7-9 to TRBJ2-1; tentative D call: TRBD1 (5 bases). The V end was cut by 4 bases, the J end by 6 bases, with 13 bases between. Per germline, CDR1 SEHNR and CDR2 FQNEAQ (reference sequence). The CDR3 has 14 residues. The CDR3 nucleotides read TGTGCCAGCAGCTCCATTGACAGAAGCAATGAGCAGTTCTTC. It encodes CASSSIDRSNEQFF.

This clonotype has just a few counts. J is TRBJ2-5 and V is TRBV6-2 or TRBV6-3, with 9 bases aligning to TRBD2. This CDR3 is built from 16 residues. V gave up 5 bases and J gave up 3 bases; unmatched junction bases: 10. The germline CDR1 and CDR2 sequences are MNHEY and SVGEGT. The CDR3 region has the DNA TGTGCCAGCAGTCCCCCCCCGGGACTAGCTAAAGAGACCCAGTACTTC. It translates to CASSPPPGLAKETQYF.

For the CDR3, the DNA is TGTGCCAGCAGCTCCCCAGGGGAGACTAGCGGGTTCCCCGGGGCAGATACGCAGTATTTT. Translated, it gives CASSSPGETSGFPGADTQYF. V usage is TRBV7-6 and J usage is TRBJ2-3; 10 bases are a match to TRBD2. Germline V lookup: CDR1 SGHVS, CDR2 FNYEAQ. CDR3 length: 20 residues. The V segment lost 4 bases and the J segment 4 bases; nucleotides outside the gene matches: 20. The full variable domain, its missing parts supplied by reference TRBV7-6 and TRBJ2-3, is GAGVSQSPRYKVTKRGQDVALRCDPISGHVSLYWYRQALGQGPEFLTYFNYEAQQDKSGLPNDRFSAERPEGSISTLTIQRTEQRDSAMYRCASSSPGETSGFPGADTQYFGPGTRLTVL.

In DNA form, the CDR3 reads TGTGCCAGCAGCTCCGAGGCGGGGCTTTTTCGGGCGCAGTTCTTC. Amino acid sequence: CASSSEAGLFRAQFF. This chain uses TRBV7-3 with TRBJ2-1; the D gene is possibly TRBD2 (6 bases). The CDR3 consists of 15 residues. The germline V gene has CDR1 SGHTA and CDR2 FQGTGA. V was pared by 4 bases and J by 12 bases, with 22 bases between. The full variable domain, rest sourced from reference TRBV7-3 and TRBJ2-1, is GAGVSQTPSNKVTEKGKYVELRCDPISGHTALYWYRQSLGQGPEFLIYFQGTGAADDSGLPNDRFFAVRPEGSVSTLKIQRTERGDSAVYLCASSSEAGLFRAQFFGPGTRLTVL.

This chain joins TRBV19 and TRBJ2-6; D gene uncertain. V shed 5 bases and J shed 1 base, with 9 bases lying between them. The CDR3 totals 15 residues. Germline CDR1 is LNHDA and CDR2 is SQIVND (reference sequence). The CDR3 region is CASSAYTSGANVLTF. CDR3 nucleotides: TGTGCCAGTAGTGCTTACACATCTGGGGCCAACGTCCTGACTTTC.

This chain uses TRBV10-3 with TRBJ2-7; the D is unclear. CDR3 size: 16 residues. Germline CDR1 is ENHRY and CDR2 is SYGVKD. Trimming pared 2 bases from V and 4 bases from J, leaving 18 bases between. The CDR3 DNA follows: TGTGCCATCAGTGAGGTCCCGAGAGCGTACCCTTACGAGCAGTACTTC. Its protein is CAISEVPRAYPYEQYF.

J is TRBJ2-7 and V is TRBV29-1, with a possible D match to TRBD2 (7 bases). Germline CDR1 and CDR2: SQVTM and ANQGSEA. The CDR3 length is 14 residues. V was clipped by 7 bases and J by 1 base, with 17 bases between them. CDR3 DNA sequence: TGCAGCGGAGGGGGGGGACTTTCGTCCTACGAGCAGTACTTC. It is translated as CSGGGGLSSYEQYF.

The chain couples TRBV6-5 to TRBJ2-1; possible D gene TRBD2, 7 bases. The CDR3 consists of 16 residues. V was cut by 4 bases and J by 7 bases, with 20 bases left in between. Germline V gene lookup returns CDR1 MNHEY and CDR2 SVGAGI. The CDR3: CASSSLRGGGGNEQFF. The CDR3 DNA reads TGTGCCAGCAGTTCCCTTCGAGGGGGAGGGGGGAATGAGCAGTTCTTC.

CDR3 DNA: TGCAGTGCCAAGCGGGGCGGGGAGAATACGCAGTATTTT. Amino acids: CSAKRGGENTQYF. The chain carries TRBV20-1 and TRBJ2-3; 7 bases fit TRBD2. With 6 bases clipped from V and 7 bases from J, the junction kept 10 bases outside the gene matches. The CDR3 has 13 amino acids. Germline V gives CDR1 DFQATT, CDR2 SNEGSKA (reference sequence).

This clonotype was picked up a small number of times. This chain connects TRBV12-3 or TRBV12-4 to TRBJ2-1, with a possible D match to TRBD2 (5 bases). This CDR3 comprises 12 residues. Between the trimmed V and J ends, which lost 3 bases and 6 bases, there was a span of 6 bases. CDR3 bases: TGTGCCAGCAGTTTGGAGGTCAATGAGCAGTTCTTC. This codes for CASSLEVNEQFF.

The genes are TRBV23-1 and TRBJ1-2; D not resolved. TRBV23-1 is known as an ORF, though its function is uncertain. The germline V and J ends were trimmed by 8 bases and 8 bases, with 21 bases remaining between them. This CDR3 contains 14 residues. This chain's CDR3 is CASYLLYRTGGYTF. In nucleotides, the CDR3 is TGCGCCAGCTACCTCCTCTACCGAACTGGCGGCTACACCTTC.

This chain links TRBV7-2 with TRBJ1-1; D perhaps matches TRBD1 (6 bases). The CDR3 has 16 residues. Germline assignment: CDR1 SGHTA and CDR2 FQGNSA. V dropped 3 bases and J dropped 4 bases, with 18 bases sitting between them. CDR3 amino acids: CASSLTTGYTRTEAFF. Here the CDR3 DNA reads TGTGCCAGCAGCTTGACCACAGGGTACACCCGCACTGAAGCTTTCTTT.

This clonotype appeared a few times. The chain joins TRBV7-2 to TRBJ1-2; 7 bases agree with TRBD1. This CDR3 comprises 16 residues. V shed 5 bases, J shed 4 bases, and the junction held 13 bases outside the gene matches. From germline, CDR1 is SGHTA and CDR2 FQGNSA. In DNA form, the CDR3 reads TGTGCCAGCAGCCCAGGGACAGCGAGGAATCTCTATGGCTACACCTTC. Its protein is CASSPGTARNLYGYTF.

This CDR3 reads CASSWGTGGTQETQYF. The CDR3 DNA follows: TGTGCCAGCAGCTGGGGGACAGGGGGCACACAAGAGACCCAGTACTTC. This sequence joins TRBV11-3 and TRBJ2-5; 12 nucleotides match TRBD1. The CDR3 loop spans 16 amino acids. Germline CDR1 SGHNT, CDR2 YENEEA. V lost 4 bases and J lost 2; bases outside the gene matches: 5.

In this sample, this clonotype turned up many times. J is TRBJ1-2 and V is TRBV12-3 or TRBV12-4, with TRBD1 matching 9 bases. The CDR3 sequence is 15 residues long. Germline trimming cut 1 base from V and 6 bases from J; bases unmatched to any gene: 6. CDR3 sequence (DNA): TGTGCCAGCAGTTTAGGGCGGGGACAGGGTAATGGCTACACCTTC. Protein product: CASSLGRGQGNGYTF.

The table lists this clonotype with many counts. The chain links TRBV20-1 to TRBJ1-1, with D unclear. Per the germline V gene, CDR1 is DFQATT and CDR2 is SNEGSKA (reference sequence). This CDR3 has 11 amino acids. With 8 bases removed from V and 1 base from J, the gap between germline ends came to 8 bases. CDR3 sequence reads: CSYLQNTEAFF. The CDR3 nucleotides are TGCAGTTACTTACAGAACACTGAAGCTTTCTTT.

This clonotype was seen a handful of times. The rearrangement links TRBV6-1 to TRBJ2-1; D might be TRBD2 (5 bases). The germline V gene encodes CDR1 MNHNS and CDR2 SASEGT. The V end lost 7 bases, the J end lost 4 bases, and 8 bases lay between the germline ends. The CDR3 sequence is 12 residues long. DNA of the CDR3: TGTGCCAGCAAGGAGGAATACAATGAGCAGTTCTTC. It is translated as CASKEEYNEQFF.

The gene calls are TRBV5-5 and TRBJ1-3; D gene uncertain. CDR1 is SGHKS, CDR2 YYEKEE, per germline (reference sequence). The V end was cut by 3 bases, the J end by 0 bases, with 10 bases between. The CDR3 is 15 residues long. The CDR3 here is CASSSDRDSGNTIYF. CDR3 bases: TGTGCCAGCAGCTCCGACCGTGACTCTGGAAACACCATATATTTT. Looking up the rest from reference TRBV5-5 and TRBJ1-3 gives the full variable domain: DAGVTQSPTHLIKTRGQQVTLRCSPISGHKSVSWYQQVLGQGPQFIFQYYEKEERGRGNFPDRFSARQFPNYSSELNVNALLLGDSALYLCASSSDRDSGNTIYFGEGSWLTVV.

As DNA, the CDR3 is TGCGCCAGCAGCTTGGCCTCGGGGCAGAACGAGCAGTACTTC. Translating gives CASSLASGQNEQYF. The chain combines TRBV5-1 with TRBJ2-7; the D call may be TRBD1 or TRBD2 (5 bases each). V was clipped by 0 bases and J by 5 bases, with 12 bases between them. This CDR3 has 14 residues. Germline V lookup: CDR1 SGHRS, CDR2 YFSETQ.

This rearrangement joins TRBV2 to TRBJ2-5; D unclear. The CDR3 is 13 amino acids. V was shortened by 5 bases and J by 3 bases, with 10 bases between the two germline ends. The germline gives CDR1 SNHLY, CDR2 FYNNEI. DNA for the CDR3: TGTGCCAGCAGTCCTCTAAGAAAAGAGACCCAGTACTTC. It codes for CASSPLRKETQYF.

This clonotype was recorded at least ten times. V is TRBV12-5 and J is TRBJ2-1; no firm D call. This CDR3 comprises 11 residues. V was pared by 5 bases and J by 8 bases, with 7 bases between. Germline CDR1 is LGHNT and CDR2 is FRNRAP. The CDR3 region has the DNA TGTGCTAGTGGTCCTGAGGATGAGCAGTTCTTC. Residues: CASGPEDEQFF. Full variable domain (outside the CDR3, taken from reference TRBV12-5 and TRBJ2-1): DARVTQTPRHKVTEMGQEVTMRCQPILGHNTVFWYRQTMMQGLELLAYFRNRAPLDDSGMPKDRFSAEMPDATLATLKIQPSEPRDSAVYFCASGPEDEQFFGPGTRLTVL.

This clonotype was detected only a few times. The chain is built from TRBV7-2 and TRBJ2-7, with 10 bases identical to TRBD1. The CDR3 has 13 amino acids. V trimming: 6 bases; J trimming: 13 bases; junction bases outside the gene matches: 12. Germline loops: CDR1 SGHTA, CDR2 FQGNSA. The CDR3 loop is CASSPGTGAHQYF. CDR3 bases: TGTGCCAGCAGTCCCGGGACAGGGGCTCACCAATACTTC.

J is TRBJ1-2 and V is TRBV11-3; D is unresolved. The CDR3 has 13 residues. Trimming stripped 5 bases from V and 6 bases from J, with 13 bases between. The germline V gene encodes CDR1 SGHNT and CDR2 YENEEA. The CDR3: CASSQSMGDGYTF. CDR3 nucleotide sequence: TGTGCCAGCAGCCAATCCATGGGAGATGGCTACACCTTC. Based on the CDR3 plus reference TRBV11-3 and TRBJ1-2, the full variable domain is EAGVVQSPRYKIIEKKQPVAFWCNPISGHNTLYWYLQNLGQGPELLIRYENEEAVDDSQLPKDRFSAERLKGVDSTLKIQPAELGDSAVYLCASSQSMGDGYTFGSGTRLTVV.

This clonotype was seen at least ten times. V usage is TRBV12-3 or TRBV12-4 and J usage is TRBJ1-2; 9 nucleotides line up with TRBD1. This CDR3 contains 14 residues. V was clipped by 7 bases and J by 4 bases; unmatched bases: 7. The CDR3 bases are TGTGCCAGCAACTCGGGGACAGGGAGCTATGGCTACACCTTC. Translated: CASNSGTGSYGYTF.

The chain recombines TRBV12-3 or TRBV12-4 with TRBJ2-6; no definite D call. V shed 5 bases and J shed 2 bases, with 7 bases lying between them. The CDR3 loop spans 14 amino acids. In DNA form, the CDR3 reads TGTGCCAGCAGTCTCAGTGCTGGGGCCAACGTCCTGACTTTC. Amino acid sequence: CASSLSAGANVLTF.